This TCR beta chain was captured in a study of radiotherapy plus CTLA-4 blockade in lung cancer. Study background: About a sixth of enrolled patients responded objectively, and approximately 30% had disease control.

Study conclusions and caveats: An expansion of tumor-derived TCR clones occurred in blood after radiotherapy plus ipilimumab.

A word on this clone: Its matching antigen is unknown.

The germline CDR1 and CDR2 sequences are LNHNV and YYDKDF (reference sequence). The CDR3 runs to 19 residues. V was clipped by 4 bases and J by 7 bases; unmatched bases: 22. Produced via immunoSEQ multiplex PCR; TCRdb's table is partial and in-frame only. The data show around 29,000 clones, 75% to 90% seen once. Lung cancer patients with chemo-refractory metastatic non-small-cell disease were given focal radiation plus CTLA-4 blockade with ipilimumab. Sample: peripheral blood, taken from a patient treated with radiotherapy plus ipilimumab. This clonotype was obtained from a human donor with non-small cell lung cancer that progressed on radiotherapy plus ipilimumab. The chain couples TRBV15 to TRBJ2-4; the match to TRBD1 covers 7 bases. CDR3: CATSKRQGAVTKDRNIQYF. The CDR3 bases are TGTGCCACCAGCAAACGACAGGGAGCCGTAACCAAGGACCGTAACATTCAGTACTTC.